One and the same sample provided the 17 T cell receptor beta chains below, sequenced in a study of CD8 T cells in ankylosing spondylitis. TCRdb called the 5' RACE reads again in MiXCR, with one record for every CDR3 protein. The table has approximately 100,000 distinct CDR3 sequences, about 24% seen once. The sequencing input was synovial fluid, either unsorted or a sorted T cell fraction (not recorded which). These receptors all come from a male donor with ankylosing spondylitis.

This clonotype was detected a few times. The chain is built from TRBV7-8 and TRBJ1-5; D remains ambiguous. The ends were cut back, 5 bases at V and 4 bases at J, with 12 bases in the middle. The CDR3 is 14 residues long. Germline CDR1 and CDR2: SGHVS and FQNEAQ. The CDR3: CASSRRGQNQPQHF. DNA of the CDR3: TGTGCCAGCAGCCGACGTGGGCAGAATCAGCCCCAGCATTTT.

V gene TRBV5-1 combines with J gene TRBJ2-5; D is undetermined. There are 12 residues in the CDR3. Looked up from germline, CDR1 is SGHRS and CDR2 is YFSETQ. Trimming pared 4 bases from V and 2 bases from J, leaving 6 bases between. CDR3 DNA: TGCGCCAGCAGCAAGTCACAAGAGACCCAGTACTTC. This encodes CASSKSQETQYF.

The chain carries TRBV20-1 and TRBJ2-3; 12 positions agree with TRBD2. With V trimmed by 5 bases and J by 2 bases, 5 bases remained unmatched. The CDR3 runs to 15 residues. Germline lookup yields CDR1 DFQATT and CDR2 SNEGSKA (reference sequence). CDR3 residues: CSALRLAGATDTQYF. The CDR3 coding sequence is TGCAGTGCTTTACGACTAGCGGGGGCCACAGATACGCAGTATTTT.

In its sample, this clonotype was seen many times. Written as DNA, the CDR3 is TGTGCCAGCAGCTCAGGGGGGGGCTCCTACAATGAGCAGTTCTTC. This translates into CASSSGGGSYNEQFF. The chain couples TRBV7-9 to TRBJ2-1; TRBD1 or TRBD2 may be the D gene (7 bases each). CDR1 is SEHNR and CDR2 is FQNEAQ in the germline V gene (reference sequence). V lost 4 bases and J 0 bases, leaving 10 bases between the germline ends. This CDR3 spans 15 amino acids.

This clonotype has only a few counts. The V and J genes are TRBV14 and TRBJ2-1; D unclear. Trimming removed 5 bases from V and 3 bases from J, with 8 bases in between. The germline V gene encodes CDR1 SGHDN and CDR2 FVKESK. CDR3 size: 13 residues. The CDR3 region has the DNA TGTGCCAGCAGCGGCCATGGCTACAATGAGCAGTTCTTC. Translated: CASSGHGYNEQFF.

The rearrangement joins TRBV7-8 to TRBJ2-3; TRBD1 or TRBD2 may be the D gene (5 bases each). Germline lookup yields CDR1 SGHVS and CDR2 FQNEAQ. V was cut by 3 bases and J by 3 bases, with 13 bases left in between. The CDR3 has 15 amino acids. The CDR3 coding sequence is TGTGCCAGCAGCTTGAGGGGAAAAACGACAGATACGCAGTATTTT. Protein product: CASSLRGKTTDTQYF.

The rearrangement joins TRBV7-9 to TRBJ2-7; D possibly corresponds to TRBD2 (7 bases). V was shortened by 6 bases and J by 5 bases, with 17 bases between the two germline ends. The CDR3 loop spans 14 amino acids. Germline assignment: CDR1 SEHNR and CDR2 FQNEAQ (reference sequence). CDR3: CASSSSGQRDEQYV. DNA for the CDR3: TGTGCCAGCAGTTCTAGCGGACAGCGAGACGAGCAGTACGTC.

This clonotype was counted at least ten times. This rearrangement joins TRBV7-2 to TRBJ2-5; D unresolved. The CDR3 extends over 15 amino acids. The ends were cut back, 2 bases at V and 5 bases at J, with 15 bases in the middle. Germline CDR1 SGHTA, CDR2 FQGNSA. For the CDR3, the DNA is TGTGCCAGCAGCTTACGCATTGTCAGTCCGGAGACCCAGTACTTC. Its translation: CASSLRIVSPETQYF.

CDR3 nucleotide sequence: TGCAGCGCTGCCGGGACAGGGGGAAACATTCAGTACTTC. Translated: CSAAGTGGNIQYF. The chain has TRBV29-1 and TRBJ2-4; 11 bases match TRBD1. V shed 7 bases, J shed 6 bases, and the junction held 5 bases outside the gene matches. CDR3 length: 13 amino acids. Germline V gene lookup returns CDR1 SQVTM and CDR2 ANQGSEA.

The chain links TRBV27 to TRBJ1-5, with 10 bases that match TRBD1. Trimming took 6 bases from V and 6 from J; bases not matched to a gene: 5. Germline V CDR1 and CDR2: MNHEY, SMNVEV (reference sequence). The CDR3 extends over 14 amino acids. The CDR3 reads CASRGQGMGQPQHF. CDR3 DNA sequence: TGTGCCAGCAGGGGACAGGGGATGGGTCAGCCCCAGCATTTT.

The chain carries TRBV20-1 and TRBJ1-4; the D is unclear. Germline lookup yields CDR1 DFQATT and CDR2 SNEGSKA (reference sequence). The V end lost 6 bases, the J end lost 2 bases, and 4 bases lay between the germline ends. The CDR3 has 11 residues. The CDR3 loop is CSASTNEKLFF. The CDR3 region has the DNA TGCAGTGCCAGCACTAATGAAAAACTGTTTTTT.

This clonotype appeared a few times. The J gene is TRBJ1-4, the V gene TRBV7-9; D uncertain. The CDR3 loop spans 15 amino acids. Germline-derived CDR1 and CDR2 are SEHNR and FQNEAQ (reference sequence). V lost 0 bases and J 7 bases, leaving 12 bases between the germline ends. CDR3 nucleotide sequence: TGTGCCAGCAGCTTAGCAATGGGATGGGCTGAAAAACTGTTTTTT. Encoded protein: CASSLAMGWAEKLFF. The full variable domain, its missing parts supplied by reference TRBV7-9 and TRBJ1-4, is DTGVSQNPRHKITKRGQNVTFRCDPISEHNRLYWYRQTLGQGPEFLTYFQNEAQLEKSRLLSDRFSAERPKGSFSTLEIQRTEQGDSAMYLCASSLAMGWAEKLFFGSGTQLSVL.

V gene TRBV12-3 or TRBV12-4 combines with J gene TRBJ1-1; 11 bases agree with TRBD1. The CDR3 sequence is 15 residues long. After removal of 1 base from V and 8 bases from J, the junction contained 6 bases not matched to a gene. CDR3 loop: CASSLGTGGGEEAFF. CDR3 DNA sequence: TGTGCCAGCAGTTTAGGGACAGGGGGCGGAGAGGAAGCTTTCTTT.

This clonotype has more than one count but fewer than ten. The V and J genes are TRBV12-3 or TRBV12-4 and TRBJ1-5; no reliable D call. V was clipped by 3 bases and J by 2 bases, with 11 bases between them. The CDR3 consists of 15 residues. The CDR3 spells CASSFTLGRNQPQHF. As DNA, the CDR3 is TGTGCCAGCAGTTTTACCCTAGGTCGCAATCAGCCCCAGCATTTT.

The rearrangement links TRBV6-5 to TRBJ2-3; D call uncertain. There are 14 residues in the CDR3. Germline V CDR1 and CDR2: MNHEY, SVGAGI. The V and J ends lost 1 base and 2 bases respectively, with 7 bases between them. The CDR3 is CASSYFAPTDTQYF. CDR3 bases: TGTGCCAGCAGTTACTTCGCCCCCACAGATACGCAGTATTTT.

The chain recombines TRBV7-2 with TRBJ2-2, with D unclear. Looked up from germline, CDR1 is SGHTA and CDR2 is FQGNSA. V was pared by 2 bases and J by 8 bases, with 6 bases between. The length of the CDR3 is 12 residues. The DNA for the CDR3 is TGTGCCAGCAGCTTACCCCTGGGGGAGCTGTTTTTT. Protein: CASSLPLGELFF.

This clonotype was detected a few times. This chain connects TRBV20-1 to TRBJ1-6, with 8 nucleotides matching TRBD1. V lost 6 bases and J lost 9; bases outside the gene matches: 10. Germline V gene lookup returns CDR1 DFQATT and CDR2 SNEGSKA (reference sequence). The CDR3 sequence is 14 residues long. CDR3 sequence reads: CSARAAGGSSPLHF. The DNA for the CDR3 is TGCAGTGCCCGAGCAGCAGGGGGCAGTTCACCCCTCCACTTT.